A single sample gave rise to the 20 T cell receptor beta chains below, sequenced in a study of graft-versus-host responses after intestinal transplantation. Their antigens are not known. Libraries were prepared by immunoSEQ multiplex PCR; TCRdb keeps only in-frame clonotypes and omits some of them. This table has about 100,000 clones, roughly 90% appearing once. This sample comprised unstimulated CD4+ T cells sorted from spleen or lymph node cells, obtained before transplant. The source is a human donor who was the organ donor for an intestinal transplant.

The chain uses TRBV6-1 and TRBJ1-3; D possibly corresponds to TRBD1 (5 bases). V shed 1 base and J shed 1 base, with 8 bases lying between them. The CDR3 runs 15 residues. Germline V gives CDR1 MNHNS, CDR2 SASEGT. The CDR3 loop is CASSEGGGSGNTIYF. In nucleotides, the CDR3 is TGTGCCAGCAGTGAAGGGGGGGGGTCTGGAAACACCATATATTTT.

Here the CDR3 reads CASSEATYGYTF. The DNA for the CDR3 is TGTGCCAGCAGTGAAGCCACCTATGGCTACACCTTC. The chain joins TRBV25-1 to TRBJ1-2; D uncertain. Germline CDR1 is MGHDK and CDR2 is SYGVNS. V dropped 2 bases and J dropped 4 bases, with 5 bases sitting between them. The length of the CDR3 is 12 residues.

This rearrangement joins TRBV7-2 to TRBJ1-4, with D perhaps TRBD1 (5 bases). The CDR3 length is 15 residues. Between the trimmed V and J ends, which lost 1 base and 3 bases, there was a span of 9 bases. The germline V gene encodes CDR1 SGHTA and CDR2 FQGNSA. The CDR3 nucleotides read TGTGCCAGCAGCTTAGATCCGGGGGCTAATGAAAAACTGTTTTTT. Its protein product is CASSLDPGANEKLFF.

This chain connects TRBV19 to TRBJ2-1; D gene uncertain. The germline V gene has CDR1 LNHDA and CDR2 SQIVND (reference sequence). V lost 3 bases to trimming and J lost 0 bases, with 12 bases between them. The CDR3 consists of 16 residues. Here the CDR3 reads CASSMFQVSSYNEQFF. The DNA for the CDR3 is TGTGCCAGTAGTATGTTCCAGGTGAGCTCCTACAATGAGCAGTTCTTC.

This chain uses TRBV19 with TRBJ2-3, with TRBD2 identical over 10 bases. The CDR3 covers 15 residues. J lost 0 bases, V lost 6 bases, and 3 bases had no gene match. Per germline, CDR1 LNHDA and CDR2 SQIVND (reference sequence). The CDR3 loop is CASRETSGSTDTQYF. In nucleotides, the CDR3 is TGTGCCAGTAGGGAGACTAGCGGGAGCACAGATACGCAGTATTTT. The full variable domain, its missing parts supplied by reference TRBV19 and TRBJ2-3, is DGGITQSPKYLFRKEGQNVTLSCEQNLNHDAMYWYRQDPGQGLRLIYYSQIVNDFQKGDIAEGYSVSREKKESFPLTVTSAQKNPTAFYLCASRETSGSTDTQYFGPGTRLTVL.

The chain combines TRBV2 with TRBJ2-7; D might be TRBD2 (5 bases). The germline V gene has CDR1 SNHLY and CDR2 FYNNEI. The CDR3 is 14 residues long. V lost 0 bases and J lost 4, with 10 bases in between. The CDR3 protein is CASSEARGRYEQYF. The CDR3 nucleotides are TGTGCCAGCAGTGAAGCAAGAGGGAGATACGAGCAGTACTTC.

This chain connects TRBV7-8 to TRBJ2-7; D may be TRBD1 (5 bases). The CDR3 runs 15 residues. V was pared by 4 bases and J by 3 bases, with 16 bases between. Germline V gene lookup returns CDR1 SGHVS and CDR2 FQNEAQ. The CDR3 DNA is TGTGCCAGCAGCTCCAGGGAAGGGCAAGGCTACGAGCAGTACTTC. Translating it yields CASSSREGQGYEQYF.

V gene TRBV27 combines with J gene TRBJ2-5, with TRBD2 identical over 15 bases. V shed 2 bases and J 5 bases; nucleotides not matched to a gene: 9. CDR3 size: 18 residues. CDR1 and CDR2 (germline): MNHEY, SMNVEV (reference sequence). CDR3 region: CASSLEGTSGGRVETQYF. The CDR3 nucleotides read TGTGCCAGCAGTTTAGAGGGGACTAGCGGGGGGCGCGTGGAGACCCAGTACTTC.

The J gene is TRBJ1-2, the V gene TRBV6-5; D remains unclear. The CDR3 is made up of 14 amino acids. Germline V gene data show CDR1 as MNHEY and CDR2 as SVGAGI. V shed 2 bases and J shed 2 bases, with 9 bases lying between them. The CDR3 here is CASSYRAHNYGYTF. The CDR3 DNA is TGTGCCAGCAGTTACAGGGCTCACAACTATGGCTACACCTTC.

The J gene is TRBJ1-6, the V gene TRBV4-1, with 12 bases identical to TRBD1. The junction had 10 bases not matched to a gene; V was cut back by 0 bases and J by 7 bases. This CDR3 has 19 amino acids. Germline CDR1 and CDR2: MGHRA and YSYEKL. The CDR3 spells CASSQEGQGARRSNSPLHF. The CDR3 DNA follows: TGCGCCAGCAGCCAAGAGGGACAGGGGGCCCGGCGTTCGAATTCACCCCTCCACTTT.

This clone appeared once. The gene calls are TRBV5-4 and TRBJ2-3; no reliable D call. The germline gives CDR1 SGHNT, CDR2 YYREEE (reference sequence). CDR3 length equals 15 residues. V was shortened by 0 bases and J by 4 bases, with 12 bases between the two germline ends. The CDR3 reads CASSLALGIADTQYF. The DNA for the CDR3 is TGTGCCAGCAGCTTGGCCTTGGGAATAGCAGATACGCAGTATTTT.

J is TRBJ1-5 and V is TRBV28; 12 nucleotides line up with TRBD1. The CDR3 sequence is 17 residues long. From germline, CDR1 is MDHEN and CDR2 SYDVKM. Trimming at V came to 4 bases and at J to 2 bases, leaving 6 bases not matched to a gene. The CDR3 region is CASSSGTGGYGNQPQHF. As DNA, the CDR3 is TGTGCCAGCAGTTCCGGGACAGGGGGCTACGGCAATCAGCCCCAGCATTTT.

V and J are TRBV10-3 and TRBJ2-7; TRBD1 or TRBD2 may be the D gene (5 bases each). The V end was cut by 4 bases, the J end by 7 bases, with 23 bases between. CDR3 length: 16 residues. Germline CDR1 reads ENHRY; CDR2 reads SYGVKD. The CDR3 bases are TGTGCCATCAGTGCCCCCAACCCGGGGCTAGCTGGGGAGCAGTACTTC. Protein sequence: CAISAPNPGLAGEQYF.

On this clone itself: A junction end diverges from the germline sequence, so it may reflect a read error. The chain recombines TRBV6-1 with TRBJ1-6; D might be TRBD1 (6 bases). Germline CDR1 and CDR2: MNHNS and SASEGT. CDR3 length equals 15 residues. The CDR3 reads CASSKADRSNSPLHF. The CDR3 DNA sequence: TGTGCCAGCAGTAAAGCGGACAGATCAAATTCACCCCTCCACTTT.

The CDR3 nucleotides read TGTGCCAGCAAAAGACAGGAAAGTCTTGGCTACACCTTC. Protein sequence: CASKRQESLGYTF. This chain links TRBV7-9 with TRBJ1-2, with D possibly being TRBD1 (6 bases). V dropped 7 bases and J dropped 7 bases, with 16 bases sitting between them. Germline CDR1 SEHNR, CDR2 FQNEAQ (reference sequence). The CDR3 has 13 amino acids.

This clone was detected a few times. The rearrangement uses TRBV29-1 and TRBJ1-2; no clear D gene. The CDR3 runs to 12 residues. V lost 3 bases, J lost 4 bases, and 9 bases lay in between. Germline V gene lookup returns CDR1 SQVTM and CDR2 ANQGSEA. The CDR3 region is CSVETVFYGYTF. CDR3 DNA: TGCAGCGTTGAGACGGTTTTCTATGGCTACACCTTC.

This clone showed up just a few times. The V gene is TRBV18, the J gene TRBJ2-7; D is undetermined. The germline V gene has CDR1 KGHSH and CDR2 LQKENI. V lost 3 bases and J lost 2, with 14 bases in between. CDR3 length: 15 amino acids. CDR3 DNA sequence: TGTGCCAGCTCACCCACTGGAATTTCGGCCTACGAGCAGTACTTC. Translated, it gives CASSPTGISAYEQYF.

The chain uses TRBV5-1 and TRBJ2-7; no reliable D call. The germline gives CDR1 SGHRS, CDR2 YFSETQ. The CDR3 runs 14 residues. V shed 5 bases and J shed 5 bases, with 17 bases lying between them. DNA of the CDR3: TGCGCCAGCAGAGGGTCCCTGGGTAGAAACGAGCAGTACTTC. This translates into CASRGSLGRNEQYF.

The chain combines TRBV28 with TRBJ1-2; perhaps TRBD1 as D (5 bases). This CDR3 comprises 14 residues. In germline, CDR1 is MDHEN, CDR2 SYDVKM. The V gene lost 8 bases and the J gene lost 5 bases, with 18 bases spanning the gap. The CDR3 region is CASGRQIPYYGYTF. CDR3 coding DNA: TGTGCCAGCGGAAGACAGATTCCCTATTATGGCTACACCTTC.

The chain is built from TRBV7-2 and TRBJ2-5; D is possibly TRBD1 or TRBD2 (5 bases each). The CDR3 consists of 15 residues. Germline lookup yields CDR1 SGHTA and CDR2 FQGNSA. With 4 bases removed from V and 2 bases from J, the gap between germline ends came to 14 bases. The CDR3 DNA reads TGTGCCAGCAGCTCCAATCGGGGACGGCAAGAGACCCAGTACTTC. Protein product: CASSSNRGRQETQYF.